This T cell receptor (beta chain) was found in a study of Ad26.COV2.S vaccination and SARS-CoV-2 variants (dated by TCRdb to the early 2020s). Regarding the research as a whole: Donors in the vaccine arm were drawn from COV1001, a phase I-IIa trial of Ad26.COV2.S in healthy adults that was multicentre, randomized, double-blind and placebo-controlled. Ad26.COV2.S was administered intramuscularly at 5 x 10^10 or 1 x 10^11 viral particles, either as a single shot or as two shots given 56 days apart. Sequencing of the TCRbeta repertoire served to evaluate the specificity and breadth of SARS-CoV-2-reactive T cell receptors following Ad26.COV2.S vaccination. A total of about 30 samples were included in the TCR-sequenced set, comprising roughly 19 Ad26.COV2.S vaccine recipients, 5 placebo recipients and 8 SARS-CoV-2 convalescent individuals. Trial participants were randomized into five groups of five, in which low-dose or high-dose Ad26.COV2.S was given once or twice, or placebo was given on both occasions. Blinding of investigators to trial group allocation was maintained during experiments and outcome assessment. Beyond this particular receptor, the publication reports: After vaccination, substantial breadth of spike-specific CD8+ and CD4+ T cell responses was reported. According to the authors, total T cell responses may have been underestimated by the TCR breadth and depth analyses. Ad26.COV2.S recipients had higher spike-specific TCR breadth than placebo recipients (P = 0.0014). The study lacked the statistical power to compare responses across vaccine doses or regimens. Comparable non-spike TCR breadth was observed between vaccine and placebo recipients, consistent with only spike being contained in the vaccine.

V was cut back by 2 bases and J by 4 bases, leaving a gap of 12 bases between them. As encoded in the germline V gene, CDR1 is SGHTA while CDR2 is FQGTGA. Inclusive of the bounding cysteine and phenylalanine, the CDR3 is 14 residues long. Only the CDR3 region is kept as DNA, spanning 42 bases read in frame from base 1. TCRbeta CDR3 regions were sequenced with the immunoSEQ Assay. After extraction, genomic DNA underwent amplification by bias-controlled multiplex PCR, followed by high-throughput sequencing. Per the authors' processing: To quantify the absolute abundance of every unique TCRbeta CDR3 region, sequences were collapsed and filtered. T cell fraction was estimated by normalization of TCRbeta template counts to usable DNA, with usable DNA being measured through amplification of reference genes present in all nucleated cells. Repertoire TCRs were annotated as SARS-CoV-2-specific by exact matching of V gene, CDR3 amino acid sequence and J gene to a known reactive TCR set. The reference SARS-CoV-2 TCR set was obtained from MIRA and was filtered for enrichment in COVID-19-positive ImmuneCODE repertoires, whereby public or cross-reactive TCRs were removed. Based on the MIRA antigens, annotated TCRs were further analysed at the level of specific ORF or position within ORF. Breadth was defined as the number of annotated unique rearrangements divided by the total number of unique productive rearrangements, and depth was defined as the summed frequency of the annotated unique rearrangements. Group comparisons of TCR breadth used two-sided Wilcoxon rank-sum tests. TCRdb stores this immuneACCESS table with in-frame sequences only. Part of the clones is absent; in the studies checked, under half of the shortfall reflects unresolved V genes, and no reason is known for the rest. Clone size and the V and J calls come from that table; the DNA yielded D and trimming. The sample profile shows about 680,000 clones; around 89% of them were found once. Approximately 1.5% of the sample is taken by the ten largest.

Per the publication, the treatment or condition label means: around 19 received Ad26.COV2.S at low or high dose, single or two shots; about 5 received placebo; per-sample allocation not given. Repertoires of vaccine and placebo recipients were sequenced from samples taken on day 63 after the first injection. Cohort 1b enrolled 25 adults aged 18-55 years at a single site in Boston, USA, between 29 July and 7 August 2020. Ad26.COV2.S consisted of a replication-incompetent adenovirus type 26 vector by which a prefusion-stabilized SARS-CoV-2 spike protein from the original Wuhan strain was expressed. On this clone: The antigen this receptor binds is unknown. The sample holds no much larger clone one base away, and base qualities are not on file.

This receptor was obtained from a person aged 18-60 years who received the Ad26.COV2.S COVID-19 vaccine or a placebo. The sample here was peripheral blood, taken in a trial of Ad26.COV2.S vaccine versus placebo. This sequence uses TRBV7-3 and TRBJ2-7, with the D segment identity uncertain. The DNA sequence is as follows: TGTGCCAGCAGCTTACCCCCGGCCCTATACGAGCAGTACTTC. It specifies CASSLPPALYEQYF.